This record looks at one T cell receptor (beta chain) sequence and its context. The data were obtained in a study of blood T cell repertoires in COVID-19. Overall study: The origin of the acute and convalescent COVID-19 samples was the United States, Italy and Spain. T cells, B-cell-depleted T cells, or PBMCs supplied cDNA or gDNA.

CDR3 length: 13 residues. V lost 5 bases and J lost 4, with 11 bases in between. Study processing details: The authors estimated nucleated cell counts from reference gene primer amplification. Profiled with immunoSEQ multiplex PCR; TCRdb holds only in-frame clones, not every one. V and J calls and clone size are as listed in that table; D and trimming were resolved from the DNA. The sample consists of about 160,000 clones, almost 85% of them appearing once. The chain links TRBV12-3 or TRBV12-4 to TRBJ1-1, with no clear D. Sequencing was performed on peripheral blood. This TCR was sampled from a woman older than 75 with acute or convalescent COVID-19. CDR3 DNA: TGTGCCAGCAGTCGTGGCACGGGCACTGAAGCTTTCTTT. Protein sequence: CASSRGTGTEAFF.